One sample yielded the 6 T cell receptor beta chains listed below, sequenced in a study of T cell changes during pregnancy in multiple sclerosis. The protocol was immunoSEQ multiplex PCR, while the TCRdb copy is restricted to in-frame clones and leaves out a portion. The top ten clones hold about 0.69% of a sample with around 48,000 clones, approximately 92% of them seen once. Sequenced here: CD4+ T cells from peripheral blood mononuclear cells, sampled in the third trimester of pregnancy. The receptors originated from a female donor with multiple sclerosis, enrolled in a pregnancy study.

V usage is TRBV21-1 and J usage is TRBJ2-1; the table gives TRBD2 as D, unverified against the DNA. TRBV21-1 is flagged as a pseudogene. The length of the CDR3 is 16 residues. Here the CDR3 reads CARTSLAGPSYNEQFF. In DNA form, the CDR3 reads TGTGCCAGAACCTCGCTAGCGGGCCCCTCCTACAATGAGCAGTTCTTC.

This clone was seen a handful of times. The chain is built from TRBV7-8 and TRBJ2-1; unclear D gene. The CDR3 sequence is 14 residues long. Germline CDR1 is SGHVS and CDR2 is FQNEAQ. Deletions cut 1 base from V and 6 bases from J, with 10 bases between. As DNA, the CDR3 is TGTGCCAGCAGCTTAGGCCAGACACCCAATGAGCAGTTCTTC. Translation gives CASSLGQTPNEQFF. Full variable domain (remainder filled in from reference TRBV7-8 and TRBJ2-1): GAGVSQSPRYKVAKRGQDVALRCDPISGHVSLFWYQQALGQGPEFLTYFQNEAQLDKSGLPSDRFFAERPEGSVSTLKIQRTQQEDSAVYLCASSLGQTPNEQFFGPGTRLTVL.

The chain joins TRBV28 to TRBJ1-2, with TRBD1 matching over 8 bases. The CDR3 contains 15 residues. Trimming cost V 2 bases and J 0 bases; bases outside gene matches: 2. CDR1 and CDR2 from the germline V gene are MDHEN and SYDVKM. CDR3 sequence (DNA): TGTGCCAGCAGTTTAGACAGGGGAGCTAACTATGGCTACACCTTC. Encoded protein: CASSLDRGANYGYTF.

This chain connects TRBV5-1 to TRBJ1-6, with D possibly being TRBD1 (6 bases). Germline V CDR1 and CDR2: SGHRS, YFSETQ. The CDR3 consists of 14 residues. The ends were cut back, 3 bases at V and 7 bases at J, with 11 bases in the middle. CDR3 sequence: CASSSAGANSPLHF. The CDR3 DNA reads TGCGCCAGCAGCTCGGCGGGGGCGAATTCACCCCTCCACTTT.

The gene calls are TRBV30 and TRBJ1-5; TRBD1 aligns across 8 bases. This CDR3 has 15 residues. In germline, CDR1 is GTSNPN, CDR2 SVGIG (reference sequence). Trimming took 1 base from V and 7 from J; bases not matched to a gene: 9. The CDR3, as DNA: TGTGCCTGGAGTGGACTGACAGGGGAAGGGCAGCCCCAGCATTTT. It specifies CAWSGLTGEGQPQHF.

This chain joins TRBV4-2 and TRBJ2-5; TRBD2 agrees at 7 bases. J was trimmed by 1 base and V by 0 bases; bases with no gene match: 2. Looked up from germline, CDR1 is LGHNA and CDR2 is YNFKEQ. The CDR3 covers 15 residues. The CDR3 DNA is TGTGCCAGCAGCCAAGAAGCGGGATTCCAAGAGACCCAGTACTTC. Protein: CASSQEAGFQETQYF.